Each of the 30 T cell receptor beta chains below was sequenced from the same sample in a study of blood T cells in healthy people across ages. PCR was performed a second time for about 7 to 12 cycles using a sample-barcoded 5' primer and a J-beta primer mix. TCRdb reprocessed the 5' RACE reads with MiXCR, giving one entry per CDR3 protein. The sample records approximately 880,000 distinct CDR3 sequences, around 49% being singletons. The source material was blood. The receptors derive from a man aged 25-40 years in good health.

V usage is TRBV27 and J usage is TRBJ1-1; 7 nucleotides agree with TRBD1. CDR3 length: 17 residues. The germline gives CDR1 MNHEY, CDR2 SMNVEV (reference sequence). With 4 bases clipped from V and 1 base from J, the junction kept 12 bases outside the gene matches. The CDR3 sequence is CASSSPSRTGSNTEAFF. The CDR3 DNA is TGTGCCAGCAGTTCTCCCTCCCGGACAGGTTCGAACACTGAAGCTTTCTTT.

V gene TRBV7-3 combines with J gene TRBJ1-2; D is perhaps TRBD1 (6 bases). V was cut by 8 bases and J by 8 bases, with 12 bases left in between. Germline values: CDR1 SGHTA, CDR2 FQGTGA. This CDR3 comprises 11 residues. CDR3 loop: CASSGGKGYTF. The CDR3 DNA reads TGTGCCAGCTCCGGGGGCAAAGGCTACACCTTC.

This clonotype has only one observation. The J gene is TRBJ2-7, the V gene TRBV6-1, with 7 bases matching TRBD1. CDR1 is MNHNS and CDR2 is SASEGT in the germline V gene. J gave up 1 base and V 3 bases, and 6 bases lay outside the gene matches. This CDR3 comprises 15 residues. The CDR3 sequence: CASSELTGVSYEQYF. The CDR3 DNA reads as TGTGCCAGCAGTGAGTTAACAGGGGTATCCTACGAGCAGTACTTC.

The chain uses TRBV27 and TRBJ2-1, with 11 bases fitting TRBD2. Trimming cost V 4 bases and J 0 bases; bases outside gene matches: 8. The CDR3 length is 18 residues. From germline, CDR1 is MNHEY and CDR2 SMNVEV (reference sequence). The CDR3 coding sequence is TGTGCCAGCAGTTCCCCAATGACTAGCGGGGTCTCCTACAATGAGCAGTTCTTC. This gives the protein CASSSPMTSGVSYNEQFF.

CDR3 in amino acids: CASSAVWGGLNNEQFF. In DNA form, the CDR3 reads TGTGCCAGCAGTGCAGTGTGGGGGGGCCTGAACAATGAGCAGTTCTTC. J is TRBJ2-1 and V is TRBV2, with D maybe TRBD2 (7 bases). Germline lookup yields CDR1 SNHLY and CDR2 FYNNEI. CDR3 length: 16 residues. The ends were cut back, 4 bases at V and 5 bases at J, with 18 bases in the middle.

This clonotype was detected a few times. The chain uses TRBV28 and TRBJ2-1, with D perhaps TRBD2 (6 bases). This CDR3 is 18 amino acids long. Germline CDR1 is MDHEN and CDR2 is SYDVKM. Trimming shortened V by 1 base and J by 6 bases, and 22 bases separated the two germline ends. CDR3 sequence reads: CASSLLPRRGGKVNEQFF. The CDR3 bases are TGTGCCAGCAGTTTATTACCCCGGCGTGGGGGGAAGGTCAATGAGCAGTTCTTC.

This chain uses TRBV4-1 with TRBJ1-6, with D hard to call. Trimming pared 0 bases from V and 0 bases from J, leaving 9 bases between. Germline CDR1 MGHRA, CDR2 YSYEKL. This CDR3 has 17 residues. The CDR3 protein is CASSQDVVSSYNSPLHF. The CDR3 DNA is TGCGCCAGCAGCCAAGATGTAGTGAGCTCCTATAATTCACCCCTCCACTTT.

V and J are TRBV7-6 and TRBJ2-1, with D uncertain. The CDR3 has 17 amino acids. Germline V gives CDR1 SGHVS, CDR2 FNYEAQ. The germline V and J ends were trimmed by 2 bases and 1 base, with 15 bases remaining between them. Written as DNA, the CDR3 is TGTGCCAGCAGCTTATTAAGGGCGGACGGATCCTACAATGAGCAGTTCTTC. The encoded protein is CASSLLRADGSYNEQFF.

The chain carries TRBV12-3 or TRBV12-4 and TRBJ1-2; no clear D. Trimming took off 3 bases at V and 10 bases at J, with 15 bases between the two ends. This CDR3 is built from 13 residues. CDR3 nucleotide sequence: TGTGCCAGCAGTTTGGCTCCGAGGGCCGACTACACCTTC. It is translated as CASSLAPRADYTF.

The rearrangement uses TRBV6-2 or TRBV6-3 and TRBJ1-1; TRBD1 matches at 11 bases. Germline CDR1 reads MNHEY; CDR2 reads SVGEGT. The ends lost 4 bases at V and 3 bases at J; junction bases unmatched: 1. The CDR3 loop spans 14 amino acids. In nucleotides, the CDR3 is TGTGCCAGCAGTTGGACAGGGGGCGACACTGAAGCTTTCTTT. As protein: CASSWTGGDTEAFF.

The rearrangement links TRBV20-1 to TRBJ2-5; 16 positions agree with TRBD2. The germline V gene has CDR1 DFQATT and CDR2 SNEGSKA (reference sequence). J gave up 11 bases and V 5 bases, and 17 bases lay outside the gene matches. The CDR3 consists of 17 residues. The CDR3 loop is CSAGGLAGGRSYNEQYF. In nucleotides, the CDR3 is TGCAGTGCTGGGGGACTAGCGGGGGGGCGGTCCTACAATGAGCAGTACTTC.

The chain combines TRBV7-6 with TRBJ2-5; 11 bases match TRBD2. The CDR3 is 14 amino acids. The germline V gene has CDR1 SGHVS and CDR2 FNYEAQ. Losses at the gene ends were 5 bases for V and 8 bases for J; bases not matched to a gene: 7. The DNA of the CDR3 is TGTGCCAGCAGCGTAGTAGCGGGAGGGGCCACCCAGTACTTC. This gives the protein CASSVVAGGATQYF.

The V gene is TRBV12-3 or TRBV12-4, the J gene TRBJ2-5, with TRBD2 identical over 7 bases. The CDR3 is made up of 16 amino acids. V was pared by 0 bases and J by 11 bases, with 15 bases of the junction left unmatched. In DNA, the CDR3 is TGTGCCAGCAGTTTAGCGGGGGAGGGTTGGGGTTATGAGCAGTACTTC. It is translated as CASSLAGEGWGYEQYF.

About this clonotype itself: Sequence at one end of the junction differs from germline and may be a read error. This chain connects TRBV6-1 to TRBJ2-5; D is possibly TRBD2 (6 bases). CDR3 size: 14 residues. CDR1 MNHNS and CDR2 SASEGT come from the germline V gene. CDR3 nucleotides: TGTGCCGGCAGTGAAGCAAAGGGGAGGAAGACCCAGTACTTC. It translates to CAGSEAKGRKTQYF.

Here the CDR3 DNA reads TGTGCCAGCGGACGACCGGGACAGAACACCGGGGAGCTGTTTTTT. Encoded protein: CASGRPGQNTGELFF. The rearrangement links TRBV11-1 to TRBJ2-2; possibly TRBD1 for D (6 bases). CDR3 length equals 15 residues. V dropped 8 bases and J dropped 1 base, with 14 bases sitting between them. Germline V lookup: CDR1 SGHAT, CDR2 FQDESV (reference sequence). Filled out from reference TRBV11-1 and TRBJ2-2, the complete variable domain reads EAEVAQSPRYKITEKSQAVAFWCDPISGHATLYWYRQILGQGPELLVQFQDESVVDDSQLPKDRFSAERLKGVDSTLKIQPAELGDSAMYLCASGRPGQNTGELFFGEGSRLTVL.

This clonotype was found many times. The V and J genes are TRBV12-3 or TRBV12-4 and TRBJ1-6, with D possibly TRBD1 on 6 matching bases. The V gene lost 6 bases and the J gene lost 5 bases, with 11 bases spanning the gap. The CDR3 length is 14 residues. The CDR3 region is CASSRDNDNSPLHF. CDR3 nucleotides: TGTGCCAGCAGCCGGGACAACGATAATTCACCCCTCCACTTT.

The chain employs TRBV7-9 and TRBJ2-1; 7 bases agree with TRBD1. The CDR3 length is 15 residues. Per germline, CDR1 SEHNR and CDR2 FQNEAQ (reference sequence). Trimming removed 5 bases from V and 13 bases from J; junction bases left unmatched: 17. CDR3 nucleotide sequence: TGTGCCAGCAGCACTGGGACAGCTCTTCCGGAGACCCAGTTCTTC. Encoded protein: CASSTGTALPETQFF.

The V gene is TRBV11-3, the J gene TRBJ2-7, with 13 bases matching TRBD2. The CDR3 runs 17 residues. Germline V gene sequence: CDR1 SGHNT, CDR2 YENEEA. The ends lost 4 bases at V and 3 bases at J; junction bases unmatched: 9. In DNA form, the CDR3 reads TGTGCCAGCAGCTCCGGACTAGCGGGGGACTCCCTCTACGAGCAGTACTTC. Translation gives CASSSGLAGDSLYEQYF. Using reference TRBV11-3 and TRBJ2-7 for the parts outside the CDR3, the full variable domain is EAGVVQSPRYKIIEKKQPVAFWCNPISGHNTLYWYLQNLGQGPELLIRYENEEAVDDSQLPKDRFSAERLKGVDSTLKIQPAELGDSAVYLCASSSGLAGDSLYEQYFGPGTRLTVT.

The rearrangement uses TRBV9 and TRBJ2-5; a possible D gene is TRBD1 (5 bases). Matching the DNA end better, TRBJ2-7 makes the J call doubtful. Germline-derived CDR1 and CDR2 are SGDLS and YYNGEE. The CDR3 is made up of 15 amino acids. As DNA, the CDR3 is TGTGCCAGCAGCGGACAGACAGAATCTCCTTACGAGCAGTACTTC. It translates to CASSGQTESPYEQYF.

The genes are TRBV7-6 and TRBJ1-1, with D possibly TRBD1 on 5 matching bases. Germline V CDR1 and CDR2: SGHVS, FNYEAQ. The CDR3 length is 13 residues. Deletions cut 4 bases from V and 5 bases from J, with 11 bases between. CDR3 protein: CASSCQGRTEAFF. The CDR3 region has the DNA TGTGCCAGCAGCTGCCAGGGTAGAACTGAAGCTTTCTTT.

CDR3 DNA sequence: TGCAGTGCTAATTGGGAGACAGGTGAAGCTTTCTTT. The encoded protein is CSANWETGEAFF. The chain couples TRBV20-1 to TRBJ1-1, with D possibly being TRBD1 (6 bases). Germline V lookup: CDR1 DFQATT, CDR2 SNEGSKA (reference sequence). The CDR3 has 12 amino acids. Between the trimmed V and J ends, which lost 4 bases and 7 bases, there was a span of 13 bases.

V is TRBV10-2 and J is TRBJ2-6; D is ambiguous. CDR1 is WSHSY and CDR2 is SAAADI in the germline V gene. With 0 bases removed from V and 6 bases from J, the gap between germline ends came to 6 bases. The CDR3 totals 14 residues. CDR3 sequence reads: CASSESKTANVLTF. CDR3 bases: TGCGCCAGCAGTGAGTCGAAGACGGCCAACGTCCTGACTTTC.

The chain recombines TRBV12-3 or TRBV12-4 with TRBJ1-6; tentatively, D is TRBD1 (6 bases). The CDR3 length is 13 residues. Trimming stripped 4 bases from V and 5 bases from J, with 6 bases between. The DNA of the CDR3 is TGTGCCAGCAGTTGGACAGATAATTCACCCCTCCACTTT. The encoded protein is CASSWTDNSPLHF.

The count of this clonotype is one. The chain carries TRBV11-2 and TRBJ2-5; TRBD1 matches at 8 bases. V shed 5 bases and J 2 bases; nucleotides not matched to a gene: 7. The CDR3 length is 15 residues. The germline V gene has CDR1 SGHAT and CDR2 FQNNGV. Here the CDR3 reads CASSRIQGDQETQYF. For the CDR3, the DNA is TGTGCCAGCAGCAGAATACAGGGGGATCAAGAGACCCAGTACTTC.

Only a few counts were recorded for this clonotype. This sequence joins TRBV7-2 and TRBJ2-7, with D perhaps TRBD2 (5 bases). The J call could be wrong; TRBJ2-5 is a better fit for the DNA end. Germline-derived CDR1 and CDR2 are SGHTA and FQGNSA. The CDR3 sequence is 14 residues long. The CDR3 region has the DNA TGTGCCAGCACTTACCAAGCGGCGGAAGAGACCCAGTACTTC. This translates into CASTYQAAEETQYF.

The CDR3 here is CATSFSGTSSYNEQFF. The CDR3 nucleotides are TGTGCCACCAGTTTCTCCGGGACGAGCTCCTACAATGAGCAGTTCTTC. The rearrangement links TRBV24-1 to TRBJ2-1; D assignment may be TRBD1 or TRBD2 (5 bases each). V lost 6 bases to trimming and J lost 0 bases, with 14 bases between them. The germline V gene has CDR1 KGHDR and CDR2 SFDVKD. The CDR3 runs 16 residues.

The CDR3 DNA follows: TGTGCCAGCAAGGGGACGGGACAAATCCCCGGGGAGCTGTTTTTT. This codes for CASKGTGQIPGELFF. The chain combines TRBV12-3 or TRBV12-4 with TRBJ2-2; weak D call: TRBD1 (6 bases). The CDR3 extends over 15 amino acids. With 7 bases removed from V and 6 bases from J, the gap between germline ends came to 18 bases.

This clonotype was counted a few times. The rearrangement joins TRBV20-1 to TRBJ2-1; 8 bases are a match to TRBD2. V shed 5 bases, J shed 8 bases, and the junction held 14 bases outside the gene matches. The germline CDR1 and CDR2 sequences are DFQATT and SNEGSKA (reference sequence). The CDR3 sequence is 15 residues long. The CDR3 spells CSAYPGPGGAHEQFF. The CDR3 nucleotides are TGCAGTGCTTACCCCGGTCCGGGGGGGGCCCATGAGCAGTTCTTC.

In its sample, this clonotype was seen a few times. The chain links TRBV3-1 to TRBJ2-7; D possibly corresponds to TRBD2 (5 bases). The CDR3 is 13 residues long. Between the trimmed V and J ends, which lost 6 bases and 0 bases, there was a span of 9 bases. Germline loops: CDR1 LGHDT, CDR2 YNNKEL (reference sequence). DNA for the CDR3: TGTGCCAGCAGGCAGAGGGCCTCCTACGAGCAGTACTTC. Translation gives CASRQRASYEQYF.

This chain links TRBV5-1 with TRBJ2-1; maybe TRBD2 (5 bases). The CDR3 is made up of 16 amino acids. Germline CDR1 reads SGHRS; CDR2 reads YFSETQ. V lost 4 bases and J 7 bases, leaving 21 bases between the germline ends. In nucleotides, the CDR3 is TGCGCCAGCAGCCTCTCGGGTGGCACGGACTTTAATGAGCAGTTCTTC. It encodes CASSLSGGTDFNEQFF. The full variable domain, its missing parts supplied by reference TRBV5-1 and TRBJ2-1, is KAGVTQTPRYLIKTRGQQVTLSCSPISGHRSVSWYQQTPGQGLQFLFEYFSETQRNKGNFPGRFSGRQFSNSRSEMNVSTLELGDSALYLCASSLSGGTDFNEQFFGPGTRLTVL.